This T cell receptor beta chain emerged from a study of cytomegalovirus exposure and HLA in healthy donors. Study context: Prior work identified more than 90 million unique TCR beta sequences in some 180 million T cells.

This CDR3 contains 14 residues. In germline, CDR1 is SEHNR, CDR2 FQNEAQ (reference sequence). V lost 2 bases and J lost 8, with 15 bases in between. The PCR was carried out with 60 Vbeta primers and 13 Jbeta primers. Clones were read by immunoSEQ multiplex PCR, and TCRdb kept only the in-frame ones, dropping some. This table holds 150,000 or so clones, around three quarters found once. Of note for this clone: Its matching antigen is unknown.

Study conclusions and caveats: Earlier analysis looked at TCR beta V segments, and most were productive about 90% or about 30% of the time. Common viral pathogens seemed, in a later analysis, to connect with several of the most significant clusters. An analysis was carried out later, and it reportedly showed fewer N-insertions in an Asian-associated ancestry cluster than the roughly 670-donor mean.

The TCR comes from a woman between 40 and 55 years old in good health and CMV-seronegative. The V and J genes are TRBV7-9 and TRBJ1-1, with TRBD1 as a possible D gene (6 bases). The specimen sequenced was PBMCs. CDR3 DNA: TGTGCCAGCAGCTTACTTGGACCCGACAGGGAAGCTTTCTTT. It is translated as CASSLLGPDREAFF.